This T cell receptor (beta chain) was obtained from a study of T cells after somatic rescue of genetic block. This clone showed up just a few times. Repertoires were generated with immunoSEQ multiplex PCR, while TCRdb's copy carries only in-frame clones and drops some. The sample lists more than 13,000 clones, roughly 72% occurring once. The CDR3 runs 15 residues. Deletions cut 2 bases from V and 4 bases from J, with 16 bases between. Germline V gives CDR1 SGHNT, CDR2 YYREEE (reference sequence). Material for sequencing was peripheral blood mononuclear cells (PBMCs). The V gene is TRBV5-4, the J gene TRBJ2-7, with a possible D match to TRBD2 (5 bases). The TCR originated in a man younger than 35. The CDR3 is CASSFNLGVSYEQYF. The CDR3 DNA sequence: TGTGCCAGCAGCTTTAACCTGGGAGTTTCTTACGAGCAGTACTTC.